This T cell receptor beta chain was retrieved from a study of T cell repertoires in aging, cancer and after chemotherapy. Study background: Clear clonal overlap appeared across healthy donor samples taken over several months to years. Study observations and caveats: Age-matched healthy donors had significantly more diverse, less clonal blood TCR repertoires than untreated cancer patients.

This clonotype was seen only a few times. What it binds is not known. TRB rearrangements spanning V, D and J were amplified using mixed TRB-A/B primers. TCRdb itself ran the multiplex PCR reads through MiXCR, one entry per CDR3 protein. The sample has over 8,500 distinct CDR3 sequences, more than 25% seen once. This CDR3 has 17 amino acids. Germline V gives CDR1 SGHDN, CDR2 FVKESK. The ends were cut back, 2 bases at V and 0 bases at J, with 14 bases in the middle. TCR beta rearrangements were amplified from peripheral blood genomic DNA. The sequence was obtained from a human donor in good health. The source material was blood. The J gene is TRBJ1-3, the V gene TRBV14; D gene ambiguous. This CDR3 reads CASSQYRRTNSGNTIYF. CDR3 sequence (DNA): TGTGCCAGCAGCCAATACCGCCGGACTAACTCTGGAAACACCATATATTTT.